The 30 T cell receptor beta chains listed next were all sequenced from one sample in a study of blood T cell repertoires in COVID-19. Clones were read by immunoSEQ multiplex PCR, and TCRdb kept only the in-frame ones, dropping some. Of about 280,000 clones detected, about 86% appear once; the ten largest clones hold 2.1%. The sequencing input was peripheral blood. All receptors derive from a woman aged 25 to 39 who had recovered from COVID-19.

CDR3 in DNA: TGTGCCAGCAGTGGCACCGGGACAAACCTATACAATGAGCAGTTCTTC. Amino acid sequence: CASSGTGTNLYNEQFF. The gene calls are TRBV25-1 and TRBJ2-1, with D maybe TRBD1 (6 bases). CDR3 size: 16 residues. V shed 4 bases and J shed 4 bases, with 17 bases lying between them. The germline CDR1 and CDR2 sequences are MGHDK and SYGVNS.

The chain joins TRBV29-1 to TRBJ2-5; TRBD1 might be the D (6 bases). Germline CDR1 and CDR2: SQVTM and ANQGSEA. This CDR3 comprises 12 residues. Trimming cost V 1 base and J 4 bases, with 7 bases left between them. The chain's CDR3 is CSVEGQVETQYF. The CDR3 DNA follows: TGCAGCGTTGAAGGACAGGTAGAGACCCAGTACTTC.

The chain recombines TRBV5-1 with TRBJ1-3; D is ambiguous. This CDR3 region has 18 residues. Trimming pared 0 bases from V and 0 bases from J, leaving 16 bases between. Germline CDR1 is SGHRS and CDR2 is YFSETQ. The CDR3 reads CASSLDFMGLDSGNTIYF. In DNA form, the CDR3 reads TGCGCCAGCAGCTTGGATTTCATGGGCCTTGACTCTGGAAACACCATATATTTT. The full variable domain, rest sourced from reference TRBV5-1 and TRBJ1-3, is KAGVTQTPRYLIKTRGQQVTLSCSPISGHRSVSWYQQTPGQGLQFLFEYFSETQRNKGNFPGRFSGRQFSNSRSEMNVSTLELGDSALYLCASSLDFMGLDSGNTIYFGEGSWLTVV.

The V and J genes are TRBV11-2 and TRBJ2-3; D is undetermined. Germline lookup yields CDR1 SGHAT and CDR2 FQNNGV. The CDR3 extends over 13 amino acids. Trimming left V 6 bases short and J 3 bases short, with 10 bases between. The CDR3 reads CASRPVLTDTQYF. CDR3 bases: TGTGCCAGCAGACCGGTCTTAACAGATACGCAGTATTTT.

This chain links TRBV7-9 with TRBJ1-4; D is possibly TRBD1 (5 bases). The germline V gene encodes CDR1 SEHNR and CDR2 FQNEAQ (reference sequence). Trimming cost V 2 bases and J 6 bases, with 16 bases left between them. This CDR3 is 16 amino acids long. The CDR3 DNA reads as TGTGCCAGCAGCTTACCCTCTTTATGGGGGGATGAAAAACTGTTTTTT. Its translation: CASSLPSLWGDEKLFF.

V and J are TRBV7-2 and TRBJ2-1; 11 positions match TRBD2. Germline V lookup: CDR1 SGHTA, CDR2 FQGNSA. V shed 0 bases, J shed 5 bases, and the junction held 6 bases outside the gene matches. The CDR3 sequence is 17 residues long. The CDR3 region has the DNA TGTGCCAGCAGCTTAGCGGTAGCGGGGGGGCCGCACAATGAGCAGTTCTTC. The encoded protein is CASSLAVAGGPHNEQFF.

This chain connects TRBV6-6 to TRBJ1-3; D unclear. The CDR3 spans 14 residues. V was pared by 1 base and J by 4 bases, with 8 bases between. Germline lookup yields CDR1 MNHNY and CDR2 SVGAGI (reference sequence). CDR3 sequence (DNA): TGTGCCAGCAGTTACTTACGCACAGGAAACACCATATATTTT. Its translation is CASSYLRTGNTIYF.

This clone appeared a single time. This chain joins TRBV4-1 and TRBJ1-1, with D possibly being TRBD1 (6 bases). This CDR3 has 13 residues. CDR1 is MGHRA, CDR2 YSYEKL, per germline. V lost 5 bases and J lost 4, with 11 bases in between. The CDR3 loop reads CASSLNRATEAFF. For the CDR3, the DNA is TGCGCCAGCAGCTTGAACAGGGCCACTGAAGCTTTCTTT.

This clone appeared once. This chain joins TRBV10-3 and TRBJ1-5; D possibly corresponds to TRBD1 (6 bases). There are 13 residues in the CDR3. In germline, CDR1 is ENHRY, CDR2 SYGVKD. Trimming stripped 3 bases from V and 5 bases from J, with 8 bases between. The CDR3 DNA follows: TGTGCCATCAGTGAACAGGGCCATCAGCCCCAGCATTTT. Its protein product is CAISEQGHQPQHF.

The CDR3 loop is CASSQVPEGGYYGYTF. CDR3 sequence (DNA): TGTGCCAGCAGCCAGGTGCCGGAAGGGGGCTACTATGGCTACACCTTC. J is TRBJ1-2 and V is TRBV5-5, with 7 bases that match TRBD1. This CDR3 contains 16 residues. CDR1 SGHKS and CDR2 YYEKEE come from the germline V gene (reference sequence). After removal of 4 bases from V and 3 bases from J, the junction contained 12 bases not matched to a gene. Full variable domain (missing parts from reference TRBV5-5 and TRBJ1-2): DAGVTQSPTHLIKTRGQQVTLRCSPISGHKSVSWYQQVLGQGPQFIFQYYEKEERGRGNFPDRFSARQFPNYSSELNVNALLLGDSALYLCASSQVPEGGYYGYTFGSGTRLTVV.

This clone has only a few counts. This CDR3 reads CASSFDRYNEQFF. The CDR3 DNA follows: TGTGCCAGCAGCTTCGACAGGTACAATGAGCAGTTCTTC. The chain uses TRBV5-4 and TRBJ2-1; possible D gene TRBD1, 6 bases. The CDR3 has 13 residues. Germline CDR1 reads SGHNT; CDR2 reads YYREEE (reference sequence). With 2 bases removed from V and 4 bases from J, the gap between germline ends came to 7 bases.

The chain is built from TRBV5-1 and TRBJ2-7; 11 nucleotides match TRBD1. V was clipped by 4 bases and J by 4 bases; unmatched bases: 4. The CDR3 contains 14 residues. CDR1 and CDR2 (germline): SGHRS, YFSETQ. DNA for the CDR3: TGCGCCAGCAGCCGGACAGGGGGCGGGTACGAGCAGTACTTC. Its protein product is CASSRTGGGYEQYF.

CDR3 DNA: TGTGCCACCAGTGATTCAGGGAACAAAAACATTCAGTACTTC. Amino acid sequence: CATSDSGNKNIQYF. The V gene is TRBV24-1, the J gene TRBJ2-4, with a possible D match to TRBD1 (5 bases). With 2 bases removed from V and 3 bases from J, the gap between germline ends came to 7 bases. Germline assignment: CDR1 KGHDR and CDR2 SFDVKD. This CDR3 has 14 amino acids.

V is TRBV5-1 and J is TRBJ1-2, with 12 nucleotides matching TRBD1. With V trimmed by 4 bases and J by 6 bases, 10 bases remained unmatched. The CDR3 is 16 amino acids. The germline V gene encodes CDR1 SGHRS and CDR2 YFSETQ. The CDR3 loop is CASSIGTGGSLNGYTF. In DNA form, the CDR3 reads TGCGCCAGCAGCATCGGGACAGGGGGCAGTCTCAATGGCTACACCTTC.

Comment on this clone: Here the CDR3 omits its conserved ending phenylalanine or tryptophan, so a read error is the likely source. The limits of the CDR3 on the DNA are not certain, so only TCRdb's listed CDR3 is given. The V call is TRBV19, the J call TRBJ1-2; the tabulated D call, TRBD1, remains unverified against the DNA. In germline, CDR1 is LNHDA, CDR2 SQIVND (reference sequence). The CDR3 is 10 residues long, ends included. The CDR3 protein is CASSSVNRVY.

The gene calls are TRBV24-1 and TRBJ2-2; TRBD1 agrees at 11 bases. V dropped 4 bases and J dropped 5; count of bases not matched to a gene: 2. The V gene's germline CDR1 is KGHDR and CDR2 SFDVKD. This CDR3 contains 15 residues. CDR3 amino acids: CATSDRDRGTGELFF. Here the CDR3 DNA reads TGTGCCACCAGTGACCGGGACAGGGGGACCGGGGAGCTGTTTTTT.

This rearrangement joins TRBV2 to TRBJ2-2; D might be TRBD2 (6 bases). Trimming stripped 8 bases from V and 3 bases from J, with 13 bases between. The germline gives CDR1 SNHLY, CDR2 FYNNEI. This CDR3 region has 14 residues. CDR3 DNA: TGTGCCAGCCGGGGACTGCGGGACACCGGGGAGCTGTTTTTT. Translated: CASRGLRDTGELFF.

The sample holds a few counts of this clone. The genes are TRBV2 and TRBJ2-1, with D perhaps matching TRBD1 (6 bases). The germline V gene encodes CDR1 SNHLY and CDR2 FYNNEI. This CDR3 has 14 amino acids. V lost 7 bases and J lost 10, with 20 bases in between. The CDR3 region is CASKITGSTREQFF. The CDR3 region has the DNA TGTGCCAGCAAGATCACAGGGTCCACTAGGGAGCAGTTCTTC.

This sequence joins TRBV19 and TRBJ2-3; 14 positions agree with TRBD2. Trimming cost V 4 bases and J 4 bases; bases outside gene matches: 7. Germline values: CDR1 LNHDA, CDR2 SQIVND (reference sequence). This CDR3 contains 17 residues. Here the CDR3 reads CASSTGTSGRGADTQYF. The CDR3 DNA sequence: TGTGCCAGTAGTACCGGGACTAGCGGGAGAGGGGCAGATACGCAGTATTTT.

The rearrangement uses TRBV21-1 and TRBJ2-7; the table gives TRBD1 as D, unverified against the DNA. TRBV21-1 is a known pseudogene. This CDR3 region has 13 residues. DNA of the CDR3: TGTGCCAGCTTCAGGGACAGCTCCTACGAGCAGTACTTC. It encodes CASFRDSSYEQYF.

The genes are TRBV5-5 and TRBJ2-3; no firm D call. The length of the CDR3 is 13 residues. V was clipped by 2 bases and J by 2 bases, with 6 bases between them. CDR1 is SGHKS and CDR2 is YYEKEE in the germline V gene (reference sequence). The CDR3 nucleotides are TGTGCCAGCAGCTTCCTCCCCACAGATACGCAGTATTTT. Residues: CASSFLPTDTQYF.

The CDR3 coding sequence is TGTGCCAGCAGTTTGGGGACACAGCAGTTCTTC. Translation gives CASSLGTQQFF. The chain has TRBV28 and TRBJ2-1, with D perhaps TRBD1 (6 bases). The germline CDR1 and CDR2 sequences are MDHEN and SYDVKM. CDR3 length: 11 residues. The ends were cut back, 3 bases at V and 11 bases at J, with 8 bases in the middle.

The chain recombines TRBV7-2 with TRBJ2-7; 9 bases align to TRBD2. This CDR3 spans 16 amino acids. CDR1 is SGHTA, CDR2 FQGNSA, per germline. J was trimmed by 2 bases and V by 4 bases; bases with no gene match: 9. The CDR3: CASSSILAGHPYEQYF. CDR3 DNA: TGTGCCAGCAGCTCAATACTAGCGGGCCACCCCTACGAGCAGTACTTC.

The chain recombines TRBV4-2 with TRBJ2-7; 9 nucleotides agree with TRBD1. Germline values: CDR1 LGHNA, CDR2 YNFKEQ. CDR3 length: 15 residues. After removal of 4 bases from V and 2 bases from J, the junction contained 6 bases not matched to a gene. In nucleotides, the CDR3 is TGTGCCAGCAGCCCTCCGGACAGGGGAACCTACGAGCAGTACTTC. It codes for CASSPPDRGTYEQYF.

The chain links TRBV6-5 to TRBJ2-7; weak D call: TRBD1 (5 bases). The V and J ends lost 5 bases and 3 bases respectively, with 11 bases between them. The CDR3 has 13 residues. Germline lookup yields CDR1 MNHEY and CDR2 SVGAGI. The CDR3 here is CASSPDRGYEQYF. The CDR3 DNA sequence: TGTGCCAGCAGTCCCGACAGAGGCTACGAGCAGTACTTC.

The chain uses TRBV6-5 and TRBJ2-1, with 7 positions matching TRBD2. The CDR3 totals 15 residues. The V gene's germline CDR1 is MNHEY and CDR2 SVGAGI. V lost 8 bases and J lost 8; bases outside the gene matches: 15. DNA for the CDR3: TGTGCCAGCCTCGATCACAGGACTAGTGGAGATGAGCAGTTCTTC. Protein sequence: CASLDHRTSGDEQFF.

The chain uses TRBV19 and TRBJ2-1; D is undetermined. The V end was cut by 2 bases, the J end by 4 bases, with 6 bases between. This CDR3 comprises 13 residues. Germline-derived CDR1 and CDR2 are LNHDA and SQIVND (reference sequence). CDR3 DNA sequence: TGTGCCAGTAGTATACGCGCGTACAATGAGCAGTTCTTC. It translates to CASSIRAYNEQFF.

The chain joins TRBV10-3 to TRBJ2-3; tentative D call: TRBD2 (6 bases). Deletions cut 4 bases from V and 6 bases from J, with 8 bases between. Germline V lookup: CDR1 ENHRY, CDR2 SYGVKD. This CDR3 region has 12 residues. In DNA form, the CDR3 reads TGTGCCATCAGTGCCCTAGCGGATACGCAGTATTTT. Its protein is CAISALADTQYF.

The chain links TRBV28 to TRBJ2-3; perhaps TRBD2 as D (6 bases). CDR3 length: 15 residues. Germline assignment: CDR1 MDHEN and CDR2 SYDVKM. The V end lost 8 bases, the J end lost 2 bases, and 17 bases lay between the germline ends. The chain's CDR3 is CASGFSGATTDTQYF. In DNA, the CDR3 is TGTGCCAGCGGGTTTAGCGGAGCTACCACAGATACGCAGTATTTT. Full variable domain (rest looked up from reference TRBV28 and TRBJ2-3): DVKVTQSSRYLVKRTGEKVFLECVQDMDHENMFWYRQDPGLGLRLIYFSYDVKMKEKGDIPEGYSVSREKKERFSLILESASTNQTSMYLCASGFSGATTDTQYFGPGTRLTVL.

This chain joins TRBV19 and TRBJ1-5, with D possibly matching TRBD1 (6 bases). Per germline, CDR1 LNHDA and CDR2 SQIVND (reference sequence). The CDR3 spans 14 residues. Trimming took 5 bases from V and 5 from J, leaving 13 bases between them. CDR3 sequence (DNA): TGTGCCAGTAGTTTTTTAGGGGGATATCAGCCCCAGCATTTT. Amino acid sequence: CASSFLGGYQPQHF.